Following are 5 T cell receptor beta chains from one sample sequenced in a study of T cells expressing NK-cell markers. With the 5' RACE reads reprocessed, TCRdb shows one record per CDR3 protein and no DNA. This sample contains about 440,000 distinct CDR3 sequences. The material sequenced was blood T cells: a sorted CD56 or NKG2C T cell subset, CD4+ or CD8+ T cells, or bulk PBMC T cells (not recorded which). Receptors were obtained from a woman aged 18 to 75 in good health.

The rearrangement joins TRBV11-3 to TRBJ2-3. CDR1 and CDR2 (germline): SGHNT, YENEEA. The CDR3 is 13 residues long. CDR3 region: CASSPQNRDTQYF.

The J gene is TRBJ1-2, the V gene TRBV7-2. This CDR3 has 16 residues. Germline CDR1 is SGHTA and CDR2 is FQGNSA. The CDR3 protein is CASSFRTVAANYGYTF.

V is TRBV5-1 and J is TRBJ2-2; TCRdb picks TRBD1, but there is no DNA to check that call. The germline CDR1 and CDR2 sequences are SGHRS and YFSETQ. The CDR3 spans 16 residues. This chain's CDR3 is CASSFEVGAVTGELFF.

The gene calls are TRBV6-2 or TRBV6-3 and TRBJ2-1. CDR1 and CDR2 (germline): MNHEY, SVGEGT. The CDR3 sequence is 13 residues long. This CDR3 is CASRKDRYNEQFF.

CDR3 residues: CSAGDSRASWVQEQYF. The rearrangement uses TRBV20-1 and TRBJ2-7. The CDR3 totals 16 residues. Germline-derived CDR1 and CDR2 are DFQATT and SNEGSKA (reference sequence).